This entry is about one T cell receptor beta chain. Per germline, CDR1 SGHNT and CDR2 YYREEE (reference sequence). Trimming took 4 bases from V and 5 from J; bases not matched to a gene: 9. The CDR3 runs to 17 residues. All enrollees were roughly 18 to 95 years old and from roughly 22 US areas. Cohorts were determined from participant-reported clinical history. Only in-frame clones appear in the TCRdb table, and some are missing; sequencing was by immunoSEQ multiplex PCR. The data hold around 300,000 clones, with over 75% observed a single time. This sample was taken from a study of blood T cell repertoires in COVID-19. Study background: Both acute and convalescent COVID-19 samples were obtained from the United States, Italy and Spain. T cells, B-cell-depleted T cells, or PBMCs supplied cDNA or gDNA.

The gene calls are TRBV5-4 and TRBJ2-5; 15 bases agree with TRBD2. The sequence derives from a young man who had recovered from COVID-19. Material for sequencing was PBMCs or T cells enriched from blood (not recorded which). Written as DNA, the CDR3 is TGTGCCAGCAGCCCACGGACTAGCGGGGGGGCCAGTGAGACCCAGTACTTC. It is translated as CASSPRTSGGASETQYF. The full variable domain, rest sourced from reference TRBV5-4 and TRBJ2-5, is ETGVTQSPTHLIKTRGQQVTLRCSSQSGHNTVSWYQQALGQGPQFIFQYYREEENGRGNFPPRFSGLQFPNYSSELNVNALELDDSALYLCASSPRTSGGASETQYFGPGTRLLVL.